The clone carrying this TCR beta chain was recorded at least ten times. What it binds is not known. Deletions cut 4 bases from V and 2 bases from J, with 12 bases between. The CDR3 has 14 residues. Germline values: CDR1 SGHRS, CDR2 YFSETQ. The data derive from a study of human T cells and chemical hapten exposure. Study details: Sensitization was performed using 2% DPC on an approximately 2 cm by approximately 2 cm upper inner arm skin site. Study observations and caveats: No alteration of TCRs above 1 in 1000 frequency was seen with DPC sensitization.

Documented time point: pre-sensitization, week 0. As to treatment: therapeutic diphenylcyclopropenone sensitization with weekly scalp DPC. It was the library that attached unique molecular identifiers to individual cDNA molecules. Original processing notes: Across samples, TCR counts had a median of roughly 100,000 and ranged from about 23,224 to 700,000. MiXCR, run by TCRdb on the RACE reads, gives a single entry per CDR3 protein. The V and J calls and clone size are TCRdb's, not the authors'. This table has 300,000 to 400,000 distinct CDR3 sequences, roughly 5% appearing once. The specimen comprised whole blood, sampled in connection with sensitization to the hapten diphenylcyclopropenone (DPC). This receptor was taken from a woman between 45 and 60 years old with alopecia areata. Some clones in this sample may be carry-over from other donors' samples. The chain couples TRBV5-1 to TRBJ2-5; D remains unclear. Here the CDR3 reads CASSVDGPQETQYF. The CDR3 region has the DNA TGCGCCAGCAGCGTGGACGGACCTCAAGAGACCCAGTACTTC.